The sequence of this TCR beta chain was determined in a study of cytomegalovirus exposure and HLA in healthy donors (dated by TCRdb to 2016 to 2017). Regarding the complete study: According to an earlier analysis of several hundred of the donors, about 179 million T cells yielded approximately 120 million unique TCR beta sequences and less than 300 Gb of sequence data. About 300 gigabases of sequencing data and approximately 91 million unique TCR sequences made up an early release that covered approximately 650 HLA-typed donors. Among the 398 genotyped donors, around 81% belonged to the genetic ancestry cluster associated with self-reported Caucasian donors. The study was designed to test whether signatures of past pathogen exposure could be identified by cataloging public T cell receptors. The study used immunosequencing to profile the T cell repertoires of 666 subjects and linked those repertoires to cytomegalovirus serostatus. A separate validation cohort of approximately 120 different subjects was used in addition to the 666-subject first cohort. To predict cytomegalovirus infection status, the study brought together high-throughput TCR immunosequencing, statistical association of individual TCRs with disease status, and machine learning. A later analysis re-analyzed previously published TCR beta repertoires from approximately 700 donors and added high-resolution HLA genotyping to study TCR occurrence patterns. The later analysis used no new phenotypic data to find candidate immune exposures, relying instead on TCR beta sequences and their occurrence across donors. An earlier analysis of fewer than 750 of the donors used high-throughput TCR beta sequencing to judge whether each TCR beta V gene segment behaved as functional or pseudogenic. Donor age, sex, ethnicity and CMV serostatus were collected together with the repertoire data. Genome-wide SNP genotypes for about 55% of the roughly 670 donors were used in a later genetic analysis, which treated that subset as a discovery cohort. All discovery cohort repertoires had been generated on a single sequencing platform. Class I and class II HLA loci were covered by the typing at four-digit resolution. The number of typed donors differed by locus: about 629-640 for A, B, C, DRB1 and DQB1; about 520 for DQA1; around 610 for DPA1; and about 450 for DPB1. About 5 DR-DQ haplotypes were handled as single units for association and clustering, since linkage in the cohort was strong. Among about 360 genotyped donors of the cohort, an average of 235,054 unique TCR beta nucleotide sequences were sequenced per donor, 15% to 20% of them non-productive.

Library prep was done by the immunoSEQ multiplex PCR assay. A mixture of 60 forward primers for TCR Vbeta segments and 13 reverse primers for TCR Jbeta segments was used in the multiplex PCR. The CDR3 region of rearranged TCR beta genes was amplified from genomic DNA by a multiplex PCR assay. On the Illumina HiSeq System, the amplified TCR beta libraries were sequenced as 87-base-pair reads. The original methods were these. A later analysis tallied around 87 million unique TCR beta chains across the 700 or so repertoires, and approximately 9.9 million of those chains were shared by two or more donors. Raw reads were error-corrected and collapsed into unique sequences by a nearest-neighbor algorithm in which closely related sequences were merged to remove PCR and sequencing errors. V, D and J gene segments were assigned by aligning CDR3 sequences to IMGT reference sequences. For a sequence to be retained, a match of at least six nucleotides to both a V gene segment and a J gene segment was required. Rearrangements were classified as productive when the CDR3 lacked stop codons and remained in frame with V and J, and all other rearrangements were classified as non-productive. CDR3 was defined by IMGT convention, running from the second conserved V-encoded cysteine to the conserved J-encoded phenylalanine. The earlier analysis of about 640 of the donors excluded any sequence lacking an unambiguous match to a single V gene segment. An earlier analysis of about 590 of the donors classified V segments as functional when productive rearrangements were above 56.7% and as segregating when the standard deviation between donors was above 5%. A statistical classification framework was developed to diagnose cytomegalovirus status using the catalog of TCR beta chain sequences. In a later analysis, TCR nucleotide sequences were compared against IMGT/GENE-DB human TR gene sequences so that V and J genes could be assigned. A later analysis assigned CDR3 sequences and most-parsimonious VDJ recombination scenarios with the TCRdist pipeline. A later analysis defined each TCR beta chain by its CDR3 amino acid sequence plus V-gene family, and excluded reads lacking a unique V-gene family. In a later analysis, some 600 highly shared, low-generation-probability nucleotide sequences were removed to address suspected cross-contamination and a sequencing artifact. In a later analysis, a clonal expansion index was calculated for each public chain from normalized within-repertoire ranks of inferred template counts. Generation probabilities in a later analysis came from a VDJ recombination model fitted to out-of-frame rearrangements, and those results were checked against IGoR. A later analysis scored TCR-TCR, TCR-HLA and TCR-CMV co-occurrence with hypergeometric tests, applying a repertoire-size bias correction to TCR pairs. False discovery rates were estimated in a later analysis by permuting HLA or CMV assignments 20 times. A later analysis grouped co-occurring TCRs with DBSCAN, adding TCRdist sequence similarity when clustering within HLA-allele-positive subsets. For co-occurrence clustering, repertoires with fewer than 30,000 or more than 120,000 public chains were excluded, along with a handful of repertoires with anomalous nucleotide sharing. In TCRdb, the immuneACCESS table is reduced to in-frame sequences with V and J assigned. These tables do not hold every clone; where another copy was compared, an unresolved V gene accounts for under half, and the others remain unexplained. The V and J calls and the clone size are those of that table, but D and trimming were determined from the DNA. The sample yields about 200,000 clones; around 77% were counted once. The biggest ten clones account for under 2% of the sample.

The CDR3 contains 15 residues, cysteine and phenylalanine counted. Here the CDR3 DNA is all that survives: 45 bases in frame from base 1. For CDR1 and CDR2, the germline V gene (reference sequence) lists PRHDT and FYEKMQ. Ends trimmed: V by 5 bases, J by 5 bases; bases unmatched to a gene: 6. Broad study findings and their caveats: A later analysis associated 15,000 to 20,000 TCR beta sequences with specific HLA alleles at a false discovery rate of 0.05. Because the 87-base-pair reads could not distinguish some IMGT-functional V segments, including TRBV6-2 and TRBV6-3, those segments were excluded. A later genetic analysis reported fewer N-insertions in productive TCRs among donors in an Asian-associated ancestry cluster than the roughly 690-donor mean. The earlier analysis of a few hundred of the donors excluded roughly 16 rarely observed V segments, including chromosome 9 orphons, because counts were too low. Linkage disequilibrium might explain the correlated functional status among segregating V segments, but an unknown experimental factor could not be excluded. A later genetic analysis associated a missense DCLRE1C variant with V-gene and J-gene trimming of TCR beta chains, and an independent cohort replicated the association. In vitro tests confirmed that a few of the cytomegalovirus-associated TCR beta chains recognize cytomegalovirus antigens. The cohort was sequenced for TCR beta chains only, and without alpha or paired-chain data the features that could be detected were limited. The only immune exposure information available for the cohort was CMV serostatus. In an earlier analysis of about 550 of the donors, most TCR beta V segments were observed in productive rearrangements about 90% or about 30% of the time, broadly matching IMGT annotations. The sequencing pipeline was judged likely to have produced a cluster of highly shared sequence variants as a technical artifact. In both the original and validation cohorts, the classifier was reported to diagnose cytomegalovirus status with high specificity and sensitivity. Most TCR sequences were seen in very few donors, while some public TCRs were found in many individuals. The authors suggested that the approach could potentially be generalized to other disease states and immunological phenotypes. HLA typing was unavailable for some donors at each locus, so association tests used only the typed subset. Presence/absence analyses assumed roughly uniform sequencing depth across donors, an assumption that may not hold. According to a later analysis, parvovirus B19, influenza, CMV and Epstein-Barr virus appeared linked to several top co-occurrence clusters. The study gave a list of about 170 TCR beta chains associated with cytomegalovirus. A later analysis found that HLA-associated TCR beta chains were more clonally expanded and had lower generation probabilities than equally common non-associated chains. Assigning TCR associations to individual alleles was difficult when HLA alleles, especially DR and DQ, strongly co-occurred. A further reported finding was that TCR beta sequences accurately predicted the HLA-A and HLA-B alleles for most subjects in the first cohort. In a later analysis, most CMV-associated TCR beta chains were found to appear HLA-restricted, with HLA associations seemingly driven largely by CMV exposure. In a later analysis, the rate of TCR association differed among HLA loci, with DRB1 alleles having the most associated TCRs and HLA-C alleles having the fewest.

The cohort comprised 710 or so healthy bone marrow donors. At the time of sampling, all cohort members were nominally healthy, though unrecorded immune exposures were likely present. The donor was CMV seronegative and belonged to the group of roughly 330 seronegative cohort members. Each donor provided a peripheral blood sample, and peripheral blood mononuclear cells were used for TCR beta sequencing. Genomic DNA was extracted from the blood cell samples with the Qiagen DNeasy Blood Extraction Kit. This clone turned up a few times. Its antigen specificity is not known. No quality values exist for individual bases; no much larger clone is one base distant.

The material sequenced was PBMCs. The rearrangement joined TRBV13 to TRBJ2-3; 11 central bases correspond to TRBD1. The sequence derives from a man in his thirties or forties in good health and CMV-seronegative. The sequence in DNA is TGTGCCAGCAGCCCAGGGGGACAGGGGGAAGATACGCAGTATTTT. It translates as CASSPGGQGEDTQYF.